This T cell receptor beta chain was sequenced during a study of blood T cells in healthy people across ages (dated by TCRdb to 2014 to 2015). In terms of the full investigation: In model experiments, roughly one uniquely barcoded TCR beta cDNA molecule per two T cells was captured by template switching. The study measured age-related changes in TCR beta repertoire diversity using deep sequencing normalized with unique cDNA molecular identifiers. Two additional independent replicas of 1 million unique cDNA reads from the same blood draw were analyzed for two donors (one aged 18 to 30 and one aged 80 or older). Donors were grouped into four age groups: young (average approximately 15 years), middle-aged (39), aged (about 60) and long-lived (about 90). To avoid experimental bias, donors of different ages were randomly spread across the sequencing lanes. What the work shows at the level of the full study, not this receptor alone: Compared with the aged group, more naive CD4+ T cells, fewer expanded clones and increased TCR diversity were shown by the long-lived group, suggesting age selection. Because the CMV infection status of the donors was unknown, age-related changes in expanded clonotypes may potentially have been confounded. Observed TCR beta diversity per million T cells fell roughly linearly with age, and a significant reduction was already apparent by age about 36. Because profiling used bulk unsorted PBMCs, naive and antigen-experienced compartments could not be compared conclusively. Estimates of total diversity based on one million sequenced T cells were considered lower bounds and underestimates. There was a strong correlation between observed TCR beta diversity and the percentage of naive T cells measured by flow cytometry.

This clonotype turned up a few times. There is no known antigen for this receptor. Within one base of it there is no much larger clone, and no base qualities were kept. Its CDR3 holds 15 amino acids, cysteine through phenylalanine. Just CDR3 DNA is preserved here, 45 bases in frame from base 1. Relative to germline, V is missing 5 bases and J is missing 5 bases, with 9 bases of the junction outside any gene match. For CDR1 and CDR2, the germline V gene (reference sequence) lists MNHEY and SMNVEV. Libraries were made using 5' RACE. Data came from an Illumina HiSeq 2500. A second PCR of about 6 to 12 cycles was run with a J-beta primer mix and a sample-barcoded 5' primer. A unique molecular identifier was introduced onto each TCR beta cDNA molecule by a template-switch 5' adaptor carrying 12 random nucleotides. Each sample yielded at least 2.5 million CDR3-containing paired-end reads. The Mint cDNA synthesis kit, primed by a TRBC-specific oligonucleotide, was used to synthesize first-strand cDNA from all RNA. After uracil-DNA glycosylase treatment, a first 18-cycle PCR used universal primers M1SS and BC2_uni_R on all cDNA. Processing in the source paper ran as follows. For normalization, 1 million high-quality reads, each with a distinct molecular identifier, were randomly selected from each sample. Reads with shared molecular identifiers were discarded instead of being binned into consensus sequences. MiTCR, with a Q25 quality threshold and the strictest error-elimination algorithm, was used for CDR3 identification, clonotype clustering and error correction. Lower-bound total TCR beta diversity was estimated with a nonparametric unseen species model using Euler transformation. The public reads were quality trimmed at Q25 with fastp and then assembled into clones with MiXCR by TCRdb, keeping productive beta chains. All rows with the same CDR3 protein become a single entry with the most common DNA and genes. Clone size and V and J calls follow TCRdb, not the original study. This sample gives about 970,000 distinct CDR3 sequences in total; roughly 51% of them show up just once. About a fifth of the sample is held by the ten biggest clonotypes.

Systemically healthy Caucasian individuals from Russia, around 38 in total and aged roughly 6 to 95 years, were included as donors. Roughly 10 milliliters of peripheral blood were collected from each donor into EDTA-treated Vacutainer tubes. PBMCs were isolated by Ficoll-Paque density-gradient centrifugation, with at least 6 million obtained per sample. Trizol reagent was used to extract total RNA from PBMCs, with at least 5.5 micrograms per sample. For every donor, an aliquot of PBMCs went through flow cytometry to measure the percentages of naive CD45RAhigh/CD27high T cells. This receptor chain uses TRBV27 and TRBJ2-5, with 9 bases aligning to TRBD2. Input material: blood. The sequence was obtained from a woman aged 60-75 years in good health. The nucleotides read TGTGCCAGCAGTCTCCAAATAGCGGGAGTCGAGACCCAGTACTTC. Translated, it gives CASSLQIAGVETQYF.